The subject of this entry is one T cell receptor (beta chain). The data belong to a study of blood T cell repertoires in COVID-19. About the study: Acute-phase and convalescent COVID-19 samples originated in the United States, Italy and Spain. T cells, B-cell-depleted T cells, or PBMCs provided the cDNA or gDNA that served as material.

Trimming cost V 3 bases and J 0 bases, with 11 bases left between them. This CDR3 is built from 15 residues. Germline lookup yields CDR1 SGHTA and CDR2 FQGTGA. The table came from immunoSEQ multiplex PCR; TCRdb's copy has only in-frame clones and leaves some out. The profile shows some 120,000 clones, about 92% of them singletons. Sequencing was done on a sample of peripheral blood. The chain joins TRBV7-3 to TRBJ1-2; D may be TRBD1 (6 bases). The receptor was isolated from a man in his 60s with COVID-19, enrolled during active disease. The CDR3 protein is CASSFNGQTNYGYTF. The CDR3 coding sequence is TGTGCCAGCAGCTTCAACGGACAGACTAACTATGGCTACACCTTC.